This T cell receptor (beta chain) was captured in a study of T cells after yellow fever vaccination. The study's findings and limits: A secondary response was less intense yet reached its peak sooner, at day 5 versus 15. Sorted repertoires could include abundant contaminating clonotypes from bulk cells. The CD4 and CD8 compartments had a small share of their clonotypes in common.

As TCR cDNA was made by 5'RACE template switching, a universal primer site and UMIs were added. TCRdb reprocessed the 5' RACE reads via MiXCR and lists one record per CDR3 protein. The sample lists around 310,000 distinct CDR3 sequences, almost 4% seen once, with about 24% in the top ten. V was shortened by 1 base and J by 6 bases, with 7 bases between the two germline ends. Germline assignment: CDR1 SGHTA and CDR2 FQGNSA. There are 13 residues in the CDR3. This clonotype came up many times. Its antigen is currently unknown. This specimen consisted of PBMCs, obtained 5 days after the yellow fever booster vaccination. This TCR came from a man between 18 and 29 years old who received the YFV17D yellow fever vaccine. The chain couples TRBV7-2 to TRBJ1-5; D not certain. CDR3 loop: CASSLGYTQPQHF. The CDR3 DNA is TGTGCCAGCAGCTTAGGTTACACTCAGCCCCAGCATTTT.